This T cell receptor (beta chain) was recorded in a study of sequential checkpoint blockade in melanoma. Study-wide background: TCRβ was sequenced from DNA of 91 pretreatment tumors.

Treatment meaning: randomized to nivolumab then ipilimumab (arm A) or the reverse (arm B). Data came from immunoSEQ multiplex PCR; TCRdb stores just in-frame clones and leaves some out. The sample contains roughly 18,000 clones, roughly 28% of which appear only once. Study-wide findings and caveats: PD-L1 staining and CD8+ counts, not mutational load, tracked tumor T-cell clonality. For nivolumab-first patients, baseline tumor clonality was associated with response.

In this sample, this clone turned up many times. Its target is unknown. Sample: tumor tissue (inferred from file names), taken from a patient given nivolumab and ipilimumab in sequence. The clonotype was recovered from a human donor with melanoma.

The CDR3, as DNA: TGTGCCAGCAGACGGACTAGCGGAAGCACAGATACGCAGTATTTT. Translating it yields CASRRTSGSTDTQYF. The chain couples TRBV11-3 to TRBJ2-3; 10 nucleotides line up with TRBD2. The CDR3 is made up of 15 amino acids. CDR1 and CDR2 (germline): SGHNT, YENEEA. V shed 6 bases and J 0 bases; nucleotides not matched to a gene: 3.